This TCR beta chain is drawn from a study of CD8+ T cells in alopecia areata. Study conclusions and caveats: Scalp sample data also include resident alphabeta T cells from normal skin.

Treatment indicated: oral pan-JAK inhibitor, 5-10 mg twice daily. The sorting of PBMCs gave CD4+ and CD8+ T cells. The CDR3 runs 15 residues. CDR1 and CDR2 from the germline V gene are SNHLY and FYNNEI. The V gene lost 2 bases and the J gene lost 5 bases, with 16 bases spanning the gap. This clone was picked up one time. No antigen is known for it. cDNA reverse transcribed from extracted RNA served as the sequencing template. Data came from immunoSEQ multiplex PCR; TCRdb stores just in-frame clones and leaves some out. The sample consists of approximately 140,000 clones, 70% to 90% of them appearing once.

The genes are TRBV2 and TRBJ2-7; D is perhaps TRBD2 (6 bases). The specimen comprised CD8+ T cells sorted from blood, sampled at week 4, from a patient treated with tofacitinib. The clonotype was recovered from a human donor with alopecia areata. CDR3 bases: TGTGCCAGCAGTGAAAATAGGGAGGAGGTTAACGAGCAGTACTTC. It translates to CASSENREEVNEQYF.